These 8 T cell receptor beta chains originate from one sample sequenced in a study of blood T cell repertoires in COVID-19. Produced via immunoSEQ multiplex PCR; TCRdb's table is partial and in-frame only. The table shows some 180,000 clones, with approximately 84% occurring only once. Sample: peripheral blood. The receptors were gathered from a woman of 80 years or more with COVID-19, enrolled during active disease.

The chain has TRBV4-3 and TRBJ2-4; 8 nucleotides match TRBD1. V shed 1 base, J shed 7 bases, and the junction held 6 bases outside the gene matches. CDR1 is LGHNA and CDR2 is YSLEER in the germline V gene. This CDR3 has 15 residues. The CDR3 reads CASSQVSTGANIQYF. The CDR3 region has the DNA TGCGCCAGCAGCCAAGTTTCGACAGGGGCGAACATTCAGTACTTC.

The genes are TRBV10-3 and TRBJ2-1; tentative D call: TRBD1 (5 bases). This CDR3 spans 14 amino acids. Trimming took 6 bases from V and 6 from J, leaving 15 bases between them. Germline-derived CDR1 and CDR2 are ENHRY and SYGVKD. CDR3 in DNA: TGTGCCATCAGCTTCGCAGGGCGAGTCAATGAGCAGTTCTTC. Amino acid sequence: CAISFAGRVNEQFF.

The chain is built from TRBV5-1 and TRBJ1-4, with D possibly matching TRBD1 (5 bases). The CDR3 covers 13 residues. V shed 4 bases and J shed 6 bases, with 10 bases lying between them. CDR1 is SGHRS, CDR2 YFSETQ, per germline. Written as DNA, the CDR3 is TGCGCCAGCAGCCCGCAGGGTGATGAAAAACTGTTTTTT. Its translation is CASSPQGDEKLFF.

The chain couples TRBV15 to TRBJ1-4, with TRBD1 as a possible D gene (5 bases). This CDR3 spans 14 amino acids. V was cut by 5 bases and J by 7 bases, with 14 bases left in between. CDR1 and CDR2 (germline): LNHNV, YYDKDF (reference sequence). The CDR3: CATSGGRVREKLFF. As DNA, the CDR3 is TGTGCCACCAGCGGGGGGAGGGTACGTGAAAAACTGTTTTTT.

The rearrangement links TRBV6-5 to TRBJ2-7; 8 bases line up with TRBD2. J was trimmed by 5 bases and V by 6 bases; bases with no gene match: 9. Germline V lookup: CDR1 MNHEY, CDR2 SVGAGI. This CDR3 is 14 amino acids long. The chain's CDR3 is CASRRAGEVDEQYF. CDR3 nucleotide sequence: TGTGCCAGCAGGCGAGCGGGAGAAGTTGACGAGCAGTACTTC.

This chain connects TRBV6-2 or TRBV6-3 to TRBJ1-1; D gene ambiguous. The CDR3 spans 13 residues. Germline V gives CDR1 MNHEY, CDR2 SVGEGT. V lost 2 bases and J 6 bases, leaving 10 bases between the germline ends. CDR3 protein: CASSYGRGPEAFF. The CDR3 nucleotides read TGTGCCAGCAGTTACGGCCGAGGCCCTGAAGCTTTCTTT.

The V and J genes are TRBV2 and TRBJ1-2, with D perhaps matching TRBD1 (6 bases). V was cut by 5 bases and J by 8 bases, with 18 bases left in between. Germline values: CDR1 SNHLY, CDR2 FYNNEI. The CDR3 length is 14 residues. This CDR3 reads CASSRLTGSLGYTF. The CDR3 DNA sequence: TGTGCCAGCAGTAGGCTAACAGGGTCTTTGGGCTACACCTTC.

This clone was seen just once. The chain combines TRBV2 with TRBJ1-5, with D tentatively TRBD1 (6 bases). CDR3 length: 13 amino acids. Germline V lookup: CDR1 SNHLY, CDR2 FYNNEI. The germline V and J ends were trimmed by 7 bases and 3 bases, with 10 bases remaining between them. CDR3 amino acids: CASIQGHNQPQHF. In DNA form, the CDR3 reads TGTGCCAGCATACAGGGTCACAATCAGCCCCAGCATTTT.